This record concerns one T cell receptor beta chain sequence. The antigen is undetermined. With the read ending 3 residues before the CDR3 end, the germline J gene is used to fill in that end. Germline V gene lookup returns CDR1 MNHEY and CDR2 SVGEGT. V shed 5 bases and J 4 bases; nucleotides not matched to a gene: 5. The CDR3 spans 14 residues. These data come from a study of T cells in women clearing cervical HPV infection. Study summary: Controls gave blood once infection was undetectable; cases at lesion identification.

TCRdb's copy holds only in-frame clones and misses some; the assay was immunoSEQ multiplex PCR. This sample contains about 20,000 clones. Study findings and constraints: Timing of associations relative to infection is unclear; T-cell subsets were not isolated.

Sequenced: blood buffy coat. The sequence came from a woman aged 18-70 years with a cervical HPV16 infection that either progressed to CIN3+ or cleared (not recorded which). This sequence joins TRBV6-2 or TRBV6-3 and TRBJ1-2; 9 bases match TRBD1. The CDR3 spells CASSTGGGGYGYTF. The covered CDR3 bases are TGTGCCAGCAGTACAGGGGGCGGAGGCTATGGC.